This is a list of T cell receptor beta chains from one sample in a study of blood T cells in healthy people across ages. MiXCR, applied by TCRdb to the 5' RACE reads, yields one record per CDR3 protein. Of some 920,000 distinct CDR3 sequences in the sample, roughly 47% are singletons; the top ten hold over 20%. The specimen was blood. Receptors were obtained from an older woman in good health. CDR3s include the opening cysteine and the closing phenylalanine or tryptophan. D genes are given only for firm matches. Where a row states a size, it is once, few, many or the class of an expanded clone; other rows omit it.

TRBJ1-4 | . | TRBV30 | . | CAWSVKVTIEKLFF | TGTGCCTGGAGTGTGAAGGTGACGATTGAAAAACTGTTTTTT
TRBJ2-7 | . | TRBV13 | many | CASSTGQSLYEQYF | TGTGCCAGCAGCACAGGACAGAGTTTGTACGAGCAGTACTTC
TRBJ2-1 | TRBD2 | TRBV15 | . | CATSRGLAGGRNEQFF | TGTGCCACCAGCAGAGGACTAGCGGGAGGTAGGAATGAGCAGTTCTTC
TRBJ2-5 | TRBD1 | TRBV4-1 | . | CASSQDGGTGNNEQYF | TGCGCCAGCAGCCAAGACGGCGGGACAGGGAACAATGAGCAGTACTTC
TRBJ2-1 | . | TRBV7-9 | . | CATQNQALYNEQFF | TGTGCCACCCAGAACCAAGCCCTTTACAATGAGCAGTTCTTC
TRBJ1-4 | TRBD1 | TRBV28 | . | CASSRTTGINEKLFF | TGTGCCAGCTCCCGAACGACAGGGATTAATGAAAAACTGTTTTTT
TRBJ1-2 | . | TRBV12-3/TRBV12-4 | . | CASSLFPQGYTF | TGTGCCAGCAGTTTGTTTCCGCAGGGCTACACCTTC
TRBJ2-5 | TRBD2 | TRBV20-1 | . | CSACQGLIAGTWETQYF | TGCAGTGCTTGCCAAGGGTTAATAGCGGGAACTTGGGAGACCCAGTACTTC
TRBJ2-7 | . | TRBV12-3/TRBV12-4 | . | CASSYPAGASYEQYF | TGTGCCAGCAGCTACCCGGCGGGGGCCTCCTACGAGCAGTACTTC
TRBJ2-1 | TRBD2 | TRBV12-3/TRBV12-4 | . | CASSALLAGYEQFF | TGTGCCAGCAGTGCCCTACTAGCGGGATATGAGCAGTTCTTC
TRBJ2-2 | . | TRBV6-5 | . | CASRNRVNTGELFF | TGTGCCAGCAGAAACAGGGTTAACACCGGGGAGCTGTTTTTT
TRBJ2-1 | . | TRBV12-3/TRBV12-4 | once | CASRPPAAGVGQFF | TGTGCCAGCAGGCCTCCAGCGGCCGGGGTAGGGCAGTTCTTC
TRBJ2-7 | . | TRBV21-1 | once | CASSKPSLGLAGVNSYEQYF | TGTGCCAGCAGCAAACCTAGCTTGGGACTAGCGGGAGTGAACTCCTACGAGCAGTACTTC